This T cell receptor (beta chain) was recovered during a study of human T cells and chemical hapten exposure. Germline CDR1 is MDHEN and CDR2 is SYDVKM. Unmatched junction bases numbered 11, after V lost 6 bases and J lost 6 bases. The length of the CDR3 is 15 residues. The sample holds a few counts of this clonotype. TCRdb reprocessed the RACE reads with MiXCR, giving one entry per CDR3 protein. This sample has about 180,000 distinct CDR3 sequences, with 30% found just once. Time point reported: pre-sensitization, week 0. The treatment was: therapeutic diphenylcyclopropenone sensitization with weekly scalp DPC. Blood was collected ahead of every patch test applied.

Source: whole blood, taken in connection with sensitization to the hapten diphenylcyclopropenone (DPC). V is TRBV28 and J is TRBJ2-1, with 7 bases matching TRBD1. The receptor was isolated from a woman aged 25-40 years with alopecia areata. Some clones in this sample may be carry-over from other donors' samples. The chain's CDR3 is CASRYDRVSINEQFF. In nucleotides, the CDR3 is TGTGCCAGCAGATACGACAGGGTATCCATCAATGAGCAGTTCTTC.